The 25 T cell receptor beta chains reported below all come from one sample, sequenced in a study of T cell responses to AZD1222 COVID-19 vaccine. The data were produced by immunoSEQ multiplex PCR, yet TCRdb's version contains in-frame clones alone and is incomplete. The table lists some 25,000 clones, roughly 88% of them singletons. The sequencing here drew on peripheral blood, taken 28 days after the second AZD1222 dose. The receptor source for this set is an adult who received the AZD1222 COVID-19 vaccine.

The V and J genes are TRBV5-4 and TRBJ1-5, with D possibly TRBD1 on 5 matching bases. Germline V gives CDR1 SGHNT, CDR2 YYREEE (reference sequence). V gave up 5 bases and J gave up 6 bases, with 18 bases separating them. The CDR3 extends over 15 amino acids. The CDR3 region is CASSLGAGLPQPQHF. DNA of the CDR3: TGTGCCAGCAGTTTAGGAGCAGGGTTACCTCAGCCCCAGCATTTT.

This rearrangement joins TRBV5-1 to TRBJ1-2; 8 bases are shared with TRBD1. Germline loops: CDR1 SGHRS, CDR2 YFSETQ. V lost 4 bases to trimming and J lost 7 bases; unmatched junction nucleotides: 12. This CDR3 is 15 amino acids long. The CDR3 nucleotides are TGCGCCAGCAGCAGGGGTGCGCAGGGGGCGCCTGGCTACACCTTC. This codes for CASSRGAQGAPGYTF.

The chain has TRBV19 and TRBJ1-1; 8 bases line up with TRBD1. Germline CDR1 LNHDA, CDR2 SQIVND (reference sequence). J lost 8 bases, V lost 6 bases, and 5 bases had no gene match. The CDR3 runs 12 residues. The CDR3 loop reads CASSPRTGEAFF. CDR3 in DNA: TGTGCCAGTAGCCCCAGGACAGGGGAAGCTTTCTTT.

The chain joins TRBV27 to TRBJ2-3; no reliable D call. The CDR3 consists of 11 residues. Per germline, CDR1 MNHEY and CDR2 SMNVEV (reference sequence). V shed 5 bases and J shed 2 bases, with 2 bases lying between them. CDR3 nucleotide sequence: TGTGCCAGCAGTAACACAGATACGCAGTATTTT. This translates into CASSNTDTQYF.

The V gene is TRBV6-4, the J gene TRBJ1-1; D remains unclear. The CDR3 is 13 amino acids. The germline gives CDR1 MRHNA, CDR2 SNTAGT. V lost 5 bases and J 1 base, leaving 8 bases between the germline ends. CDR3 DNA sequence: TGTGCCAGCAGTCAACAGAGGAACACTGAAGCTTTCTTT. It specifies CASSQQRNTEAFF.

V is TRBV12-3 or TRBV12-4 and J is TRBJ1-2, with a weak D call TRBD1 (6 bases). This CDR3 has 13 amino acids. Between the trimmed V and J ends, which lost 7 bases and 6 bases, there was a span of 15 bases. CDR3 bases: TGTGCCAGCACCCCGGCGGGGGGCGATGGCTACACCTTC. Translating gives CASTPAGGDGYTF.

The chain joins TRBV7-9 to TRBJ2-7, with D possibly being TRBD1 (5 bases). CDR1 is SEHNR, CDR2 FQNEAQ, per germline (reference sequence). Trimming stripped 5 bases from V and 2 bases from J, with 19 bases between. The CDR3 contains 16 residues. CDR3 DNA sequence: TGTGCCAGCAGCCGGAGATGGGAAGACAGTACCTACGAGCAGTACTTC. Translating it yields CASSRRWEDSTYEQYF.

The chain couples TRBV2 to TRBJ2-7, with a tentative D call TRBD1 (6 bases). Germline V gene sequence: CDR1 SNHLY, CDR2 FYNNEI. V lost 5 bases and J lost 6, with 17 bases in between. The CDR3 runs 14 residues. The CDR3 bases are TGTGCCAGCAGTCCAGAGGGCAGGGGAGTCGAGCAGTACTTC. Translated: CASSPEGRGVEQYF.

The chain carries TRBV3-1 (or the pseudogene TRBV3-2) and TRBJ1-2, with unresolved D. Trimming stripped 5 bases from V and 4 bases from J, with 11 bases between. Germline lookup yields CDR1 LGHDT and CDR2 YNNKEL (reference sequence). The CDR3 is 13 residues long. Here the CDR3 DNA reads TGTGCCAGCAGCTCGCGTGGTGCCTATGGCTACACCTTC. Its protein product is CASSSRGAYGYTF.

The chain uses TRBV10-2 and TRBJ2-3; 8 positions match TRBD2. J lost 6 bases, V lost 3 bases, and 8 bases had no gene match. Germline CDR1 WSHSY, CDR2 SAAADI. The CDR3 extends over 15 amino acids. CDR3 DNA: TGCGCCAGCAGTGAATCGGGGGGGGCCGCCGATACGCAGTATTTT. Protein product: CASSESGGAADTQYF.

The chain couples TRBV6-1 to TRBJ1-1; maybe TRBD1 (5 bases). CDR3 length equals 14 residues. The germline V and J ends were trimmed by 1 base and 7 bases, with 13 bases remaining between them. Germline V gene sequence: CDR1 MNHNS, CDR2 SASEGT. CDR3 DNA sequence: TGTGCCAGCAGTGAAGACGGGATTGGGGGTGAAGCTTTCTTT. Amino acid sequence: CASSEDGIGGEAFF.

The rearrangement uses TRBV5-1 and TRBJ2-4, with D possibly being TRBD2 (5 bases). Trimming stripped 0 bases from V and 9 bases from J, with 10 bases between. Germline-derived CDR1 and CDR2 are SGHRS and YFSETQ. There are 13 residues in the CDR3. The CDR3 here is CASSLGQSGIQYF. For the CDR3, the DNA is TGCGCCAGCAGCTTGGGTCAGAGCGGCATTCAGTACTTC.

The chain is built from TRBV18 and TRBJ2-1, with D perhaps being TRBD1 or TRBD2 (5 bases each). V was trimmed by 5 bases and J by 5 bases, leaving 19 bases between them. The CDR3 extends over 16 amino acids. Germline values: CDR1 KGHSH, CDR2 LQKENI. CDR3 DNA sequence: TGTGCCAGCTCAGTATCGGGACCGACAAATAACAATGAGCAGTTCTTC. Its protein product is CASSVSGPTNNNEQFF.

V gene TRBV27 combines with J gene TRBJ1-3; D remains ambiguous. The CDR3 is 15 amino acids. Germline V lookup: CDR1 MNHEY, CDR2 SMNVEV (reference sequence). V lost 6 bases to trimming and J lost 3 bases, with 15 bases between them. This CDR3 is CASSLRGGFGNTIYF. DNA of the CDR3: TGTGCCAGCAGCCTACGGGGTGGGTTTGGAAACACCATATATTTT.

The rearrangement joins TRBV18 to TRBJ1-6, with D possibly TRBD1 on 5 matching bases. The V gene lost 4 bases and the J gene lost 9 bases, with 19 bases spanning the gap. The CDR3 consists of 16 residues. CDR1 is KGHSH and CDR2 is LQKENI in the germline V gene. The CDR3 DNA reads TGTGCCAGCTCACAGGGGACCCCAGGGCGGGGTTCACCCCTCCACTTT. This gives the protein CASSQGTPGRGSPLHF.

The chain combines TRBV19 with TRBJ1-6; D is possibly TRBD1 (5 bases). Germline lookup yields CDR1 LNHDA and CDR2 SQIVND (reference sequence). This CDR3 is built from 13 residues. V lost 6 bases and J lost 10, with 13 bases in between. The CDR3 nucleotides are TGTGCCAGTAGACCATTCAGGGACTCACCCCTCCACTTT. Residues: CASRPFRDSPLHF.

For the CDR3, the DNA is TGTGCCATCAGTGTAGCGTCTACCCCCACTGGCTACACCTTC. Its protein product is CAISVASTPTGYTF. This rearrangement joins TRBV10-3 to TRBJ1-2; unclear D gene. Germline values: CDR1 ENHRY, CDR2 SYGVKD. V gave up 4 bases and J gave up 7 bases, with 16 bases separating them. This CDR3 comprises 14 residues.

The chain carries TRBV30 and TRBJ2-1; the match to TRBD2 covers 8 bases. There are 15 residues in the CDR3. CDR1 and CDR2 from the germline V gene are GTSNPN and SVGIG (reference sequence). With V trimmed by 4 bases and J by 2 bases, 7 bases remained unmatched. The CDR3 sequence is CAWTRFSGAYNEQFF. The DNA for the CDR3 is TGTGCCTGGACCCGATTTAGCGGGGCCTACAATGAGCAGTTCTTC.

The chain joins TRBV7-9 to TRBJ1-5, with TRBD1 as a possible D gene (5 bases). This CDR3 comprises 14 residues. The germline V gene has CDR1 SEHNR and CDR2 FQNEAQ (reference sequence). The V end was cut by 1 base, the J end by 6 bases, with 10 bases between. This chain's CDR3 is CASSLEGAVQPQHF. The CDR3, as DNA: TGTGCCAGCAGCTTAGAAGGGGCGGTTCAGCCCCAGCATTTT.

V gene TRBV7-2 combines with J gene TRBJ2-3; unclear D gene. The CDR3 is 15 residues long. In germline, CDR1 is SGHTA, CDR2 FQGNSA. The V gene lost 0 bases and the J gene lost 3 bases, with 10 bases spanning the gap. The CDR3 sequence: CASSLAAQTTDTQYF. The CDR3 DNA is TGTGCCAGCAGCTTAGCGGCCCAGACTACAGATACGCAGTATTTT.

This clone was recorded only once. The V gene is TRBV7-6, the J gene TRBJ2-7; no clear D. This CDR3 is 12 amino acids long. Looked up from germline, CDR1 is SGHVS and CDR2 is FNYEAQ. Trimming shortened V by 1 base and J by 7 bases, and 8 bases separated the two germline ends. The CDR3 region is CASSLEVGEQYF. Written as DNA, the CDR3 is TGTGCCAGCAGCTTAGAAGTGGGGGAGCAGTACTTC.

There are a few counts of this clone. V and J are TRBV6-5 and TRBJ2-7; possible D gene TRBD1, 6 bases. Germline-derived CDR1 and CDR2 are MNHEY and SVGAGI. The V and J ends lost 6 bases and 3 bases respectively, with 15 bases between them. CDR3 length: 14 amino acids. For the CDR3, the DNA is TGTGCCAGCAGAAAAAGTGGACAGATCTACGAGCAGTACTTC. This sequence encodes CASRKSGQIYEQYF.

The CDR3 loop is CASSQASLTSGGIYEQYF. CDR3 nucleotide sequence: TGCGCCAGCAGCCAAGCCTCCCTCACTAGCGGGGGGATCTACGAGCAGTACTTC. The chain has TRBV4-1 and TRBJ2-7, with 12 bases fitting TRBD2. CDR3 length: 18 residues. Trimming removed 1 base from V and 3 bases from J; junction bases left unmatched: 10. The germline CDR1 and CDR2 sequences are MGHRA and YSYEKL.

The J gene is TRBJ1-5, the V gene TRBV5-1; 7 bases align to TRBD1. Germline V lookup: CDR1 SGHRS, CDR2 YFSETQ. The CDR3 is made up of 14 amino acids. The trim removed 1 base at V and 9 bases at J, leaving 7 bases unmatched. CDR3 protein: CASSLSGQASPQHF. CDR3 nucleotide sequence: TGCGCCAGCAGCTTGTCTGGACAGGCCTCGCCCCAGCATTTT.

V is TRBV7-3 and J is TRBJ2-3; D is perhaps TRBD2 (6 bases). Germline values: CDR1 SGHTA, CDR2 FQGTGA. Trimming removed 5 bases at V and 6 bases at J, with 15 bases between. This CDR3 contains 14 residues. The CDR3 loop is CASSPLLAGDTQYF. The CDR3, as DNA: TGTGCCAGCAGCCCACTCCTGGCGGGGGATACGCAGTATTTT.